The rows below give T cell receptor beta chains drawn from one sample of a study of blood T cells in healthy people across ages. TCRdb reprocessed the 5' RACE reads with MiXCR, giving one entry per CDR3 protein. Among over a million distinct CDR3 sequences, approximately 40% were seen once, and the ten largest hold roughly 7.9%. Sequenced sample: blood. Every receptor here comes from a woman aged 18 to 35 in good health. CDR3s include the opening cysteine and the closing phenylalanine or tryptophan. The D gene is left open where the match is weak. Some rows mark clone size as missing; the rest say once, few, many or name a class of expanded clone.

j_call d_call v_call clone_size cdr3_nt cdr3_aa
TRBJ1-1 . TRBV15 . TGTGCCACCAGCAGAGAGAGGTCCCCGGCGGGGTCTTTCTTT CATSRERSPAGSFF
TRBJ1-4 . TRBV7-9 . TGTGCCAGCAGCCCGGGAGAGGCTGCAACTAATGAAAAACTGTTTTTT CASSPGEAATNEKLFF
TRBJ1-6 TRBD1 TRBV27 . TGTGCCAGCAGTCGCCGGACAGGGGGCTTTAATTCACCCCTCCACTTT CASSRRTGGFNSPLHF
TRBJ2-6 . TRBV29-1 few TGCAGCGTTGAAGAGAGACTTTTCCCCTTCTCTGGGGCCAACGTCCTGACTTTC CSVEERLFPFSGANVLTF
TRBJ2-5 . TRBV12-3/TRBV12-4 . TGTGCCAGCGGTCCCACTGGGGGGTCCCCCCAAGAGACCCAGTACTTC CASGPTGGSPQETQYF
TRBJ2-2 TRBD2 TRBV20-1 . TGCAGTGCTAGAGCGCGACTAGCGTCCACCGGGGAGCTGTTTTTT CSARARLASTGELFF
TRBJ2-4 TRBD1 TRBV7-8 . TGTGCCAGCAGCTTTCCGGGACAGGGGCCCGGCAAAGAGCAGTACTTC CASSFPGQGPGKEQYF
TRBJ2-4 . TRBV7-9 few TGTGCCAGCAGCGTAGTCCCCTTAAACATTCAGTACTTC CASSVVPLNIQYF
TRBJ2-6 . TRBV27 . TGTGCCAGCAGTTTCCGGGGCGCGCCTCTCAAAACTGGGGCCAACGTCCTGACTTTC CASSFRGAPLKTGANVLTF
TRBJ2-3 TRBD2 TRBV20-1 . TGCAGTCCCGGGACTAGCGGGGCCCTGTATTTT CSPGTSGALYF
TRBJ1-4 TRBD1 TRBV30 . TGTGCCTGGACCACACAGGGGGCAGGGGAAAAACTGTTTTTT CAWTTQGAGEKLFF
TRBJ2-7 . TRBV20-1 . TGCAGTGCTGGCCGGGACACCTCCTCGGAGCAGTACTTC CSAGRDTSSEQYF
TRBJ2-4 . TRBV10-1 . TGCGCCAGCCCCAAAAGAAACATTCAGTACTTC CASPKRNIQYF
TRBJ2-7 . TRBV6-5 . TGTGCCAGCATCCCCCGAGGTCAGACAGGCGAGCAGTACTTC CASIPRGQTGEQYF
TRBJ2-7 . TRBV2 . TGTGCCAGCAGTGAGTTTGGAGCGGCCGAGCAGTACTTC CASSEFGAAEQYF
TRBJ1-6 TRBD1 TRBV20-1 once TGCAGTGCTCGAAAGACGGGGGGGGGACAGAAGACTAATTCACCCCTCCACTTT CSARKTGGGQKTNSPLHF
TRBJ2-5 TRBD1 TRBV4-1 few TGCGCCAGCAGCCAGGCTGACAGGGGTTCGGAGACCCAGTACTTC CASSQADRGSETQYF
TRBJ2-7 . TRBV2 once TGTGCCAGCAGCGAAGAGCTAGCTATCTTGCTAACTAGCTCCTACGAGCAGTACTTC CASSEELAILLTSSYEQYF
TRBJ2-1 . TRBV12-3/TRBV12-4 many TGTGCCAGCAGTTTAATGGCTAGCTCCTACAATGAGCAGTTCTTC CASSLMASSYNEQFF
TRBJ2-7 TRBD2 TRBV6-2/TRBV6-3 . TGTGCCAGCAGTTACTCGACTAGCGTTTACGAGCAGTACTTC CASSYSTSVYEQYF
TRBJ1-2 . TRBV12-3/TRBV12-4 few TGTGCCAGCAGTTCTTCCCGAAACTATGGCTACACCTTC CASSSSRNYGYTF
TRBJ1-2 . TRBV3-1 . TGTGCCAGCAGCCAGGAACGTGCCAGGGGAGACTATGGCTACACCTTC CASSQERARGDYGYTF
TRBJ1-6 . TRBV29-1 few TGCAGCGTGATGACAGATAATTCACCCCTCCACTTT CSVMTDNSPLHF
TRBJ1-2 . TRBV25-1 . TGTGCCAGCAGCACCGGGCTCACATATGGCTACACCTTC CASSTGLTYGYTF
TRBJ2-3 . TRBV7-2 . TGTGCCAGCAGCCCCATCCGAGGGCCTTATACGCAGTATTTT CASSPIRGPYTQYF
TRBJ2-3 TRBD2 TRBV11-2 . TGTGCCAGCAGCGGGGCAGCGGGGGGCTCAGATACGCAGTATTTT CASSGAAGGSDTQYF
TRBJ2-1 . TRBV5-1 . TGCGCCAGCAGCCCCAGATTCGTTAATGAGCAGTTCTTC CASSPRFVNEQFF
TRBJ1-2 . TRBV2 . TGTGCCAGCAAGGATGGCCCCTACACCTTC CASKDGPYTF
TRBJ2-4 TRBD2 TRBV19 . TGTGCCAGCCGGGAGGAAAGCATTCAGTACTTC CASREESIQYF
TRBJ2-3 . TRBV7-8 few TGTGCCAGCAGCTCCCAAGCTAGCACAGATACGCAGTATTTT CASSSQASTDTQYF
TRBJ2-1 . TRBV9 . TGTGCCAGCAGCGGGAAACGCCCCTCAATTGTAGATGAGCAGTTCTTC CASSGKRPSIVDEQFF
TRBJ2-5 TRBD2 TRBV6-5 . TGTGCCAGCAGTCAGTTCAGCGGGGGGGCCTCAGTGGAGCAGTACTTC CASSQFSGGASVEQYF
TRBJ2-1 TRBD2 TRBV20-1 . TGCAGTGCTAGAGCAGAGGGCGGGGGGATCTACAATGAGCAGTTCTTC CSARAEGGGIYNEQFF
TRBJ1-5 TRBD1 TRBV6-1 . TGTGCCAGCACTGAACGACAGGGCAGCAATCAGCCCCAGCATTTT CASTERQGSNQPQHF
TRBJ2-3 . TRBV10-3 few TGTGCCACCCACGTAAGCCCTAGCACAGATACGCAGTATTTT CATHVSPSTDTQYF
TRBJ2-7 TRBD1 TRBV12-5 few TGTGCTAGTGGTTTGGGACAGGGCCCCTACGAGCAGTACTTC CASGLGQGPYEQYF
TRBJ2-7 TRBD2 TRBV13 few TGTGCCAGCAGCGCCCAGGGACTAGCGGACGAGCAGTACTTC CASSAQGLADEQYF
TRBJ2-1 TRBD1 TRBV10-1 . TGCGCCAGCAGCAACTCCCAGGGGGCTGGGTCCTACAATGAGCAGTTCTTC CASSNSQGAGSYNEQFF
TRBJ1-2 . TRBV7-9 . TGTGCCAGCAGCCGAGAGGGAAGGCCTGCTAATGGCTACACCTTC CASSREGRPANGYTF
TRBJ1-1 . TRBV4-1 . TGCGCCAGCAGCCCTAAATGGGGCACTGAAGCTTTCTTT CASSPKWGTEAFF
TRBJ2-7 . TRBV7-7 . TGTGCTAGCAGCTTAGGCGGGGCTGCCGAGCAGTACTTC CASSLGGAAEQYF
TRBJ2-5 . TRBV4-1 once TGCGCCAGCAGGGAAACATGGGGGGGCGAGACCCAGTACTTC CASRETWGGETQYF
TRBJ2-5 . TRBV7-2 . TGTGCCAGCAGCTTAGTCCCCAGGCAGCAAGAGACCCAGTACTTC CASSLVPRQQETQYF
TRBJ2-3 TRBD2 TRBV7-2 few TGTGCCAGCAGCTTAGTACTAGCGGGACCCTCCGATACGCAGTATTTT CASSLVLAGPSDTQYF